This entry concerns a single T cell receptor (beta chain). The data are from a study of cytomegalovirus exposure and HLA in healthy donors. The overall study: The approximately 120 million unique TCR beta sequences, from about 179 million T cells, were found by an earlier analysis.

PCR involved 60 Vbeta and 13 Jbeta primers. Data came from immunoSEQ multiplex PCR; TCRdb stores just in-frame clones and leaves some out. The sample has about 140,000 clones, approximately 78% seen once. Germline V gene lookup returns CDR1 SGHDT and CDR2 YYEEEE. The V segment lost 4 bases and the J segment 1 base; nucleotides outside the gene matches: 8. This CDR3 is 16 amino acids long. The sequencing input was PBMCs. The TCR sequence derives from a young man in good health and CMV-seropositive. The chain recombines TRBV5-6 with TRBJ1-1, with 9 bases that match TRBD1. The CDR3 is CASSQLQGAANTEAFF. CDR3 nucleotide sequence: TGTGCCAGCAGCCAATTACAGGGGGCTGCGAACACTGAAGCTTTCTTT.